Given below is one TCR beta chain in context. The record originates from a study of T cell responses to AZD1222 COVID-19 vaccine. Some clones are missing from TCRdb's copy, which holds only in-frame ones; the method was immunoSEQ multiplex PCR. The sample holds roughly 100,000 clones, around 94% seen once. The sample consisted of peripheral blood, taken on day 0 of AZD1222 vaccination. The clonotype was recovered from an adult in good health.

The CDR3 sequence is CASSIIQGVRSPLHF. The CDR3 DNA reads as TGTGCCAGCAGTATCATCCAGGGGGTCCGTTCACCCCTCCACTTT. The chain employs TRBV2 and TRBJ1-6; TRBD1 agrees at 7 bases. CDR1 is SNHLY and CDR2 is FYNNEI in the germline V gene. CDR3 length: 15 amino acids. J lost 9 bases, V lost 5 bases, and 10 bases had no gene match.